This T cell receptor beta chain derives from a study of T cell responses to AZD1222 COVID-19 vaccine. Method: immunoSEQ multiplex PCR; TCRdb's copy keeps in-frame clones and lacks some. The sample shows roughly 140,000 clones, approximately 90% of them seen only once. From germline, CDR1 is LGHNA and CDR2 YNFKEQ. The V and J ends lost 5 bases and 3 bases, in that order; junction bases with no gene match: 4. This CDR3 spans 15 amino acids. The chain recombines TRBV4-2 with TRBJ2-3; 11 bases match TRBD1. The sequence derives from an adult in good health. The sequencing used peripheral blood, collected on day 0 of MenACWY control vaccination. In DNA form, the CDR3 reads TGTGCCAGCAGCGTCCGGGACAGGGGGACAGATACGCAGTATTTT. Encoded protein: CASSVRDRGTDTQYF.